This T cell receptor (beta chain) was captured in a study of blood T cell repertoires in COVID-19. For the study at large: Collection of acute and convalescent COVID-19 samples took place in the United States, Italy and Spain.

Between the trimmed V and J ends, which lost 4 bases and 4 bases, there was a span of 16 bases. CDR3 length: 16 amino acids. Per germline, CDR1 MNHEY and CDR2 SVGEGT. The method was immunoSEQ multiplex PCR; TCRdb's version includes in-frame clones alone and lacks a portion of them. Of 150,000 or so clones in the sample, about 83% are singletons; the top ten hold 6% to 9%. The chain links TRBV6-2 or TRBV6-3 to TRBJ1-4, with a tentative D call TRBD1 (5 bases). This sequence originates from a man aged 40-50 years who had recovered from COVID-19. The sample consisted of peripheral blood. The CDR3 protein is CASSFPGQGLNEKLFF. The CDR3 DNA follows: TGTGCCAGCAGTTTCCCTGGGCAGGGCCTTAATGAAAAACTGTTTTTT.